A single sample gave rise to the 25 T cell receptor beta chains below, sequenced in a study of T cell responses to AZD1222 COVID-19 vaccine. Repertoires were generated with immunoSEQ multiplex PCR, while TCRdb's copy carries only in-frame clones and drops some. The sample contains approximately 170,000 clones, roughly 90% of which appear only once. The sequencing used peripheral blood, collected on day 0 of AZD1222 vaccination. All receptors come from an adult in good health.

The CDR3 is CASSQGGSGYEQYF. DNA for the CDR3: TGTGCCAGCAGCCAAGGGGGGAGTGGGTACGAGCAGTACTTC. The chain is built from TRBV3-1 (or the pseudogene TRBV3-2) and TRBJ2-7, with D perhaps given as TRBD1 or TRBD2 (5 bases each). V shed 1 base and J shed 4 bases, with 11 bases lying between them. The CDR3 loop spans 14 amino acids. CDR1 is LGHDT and CDR2 is YNNKEL in the germline V gene (reference sequence).

The V gene is TRBV7-8, the J gene TRBJ2-3; 9 bases align to TRBD2. Germline V gene data show CDR1 as SGHVS and CDR2 as FQNEAQ. V was pared by 5 bases and J by 2 bases, with 5 bases of the junction left unmatched. The CDR3 contains 15 residues. Here the CDR3 reads CASSDAGGLTDTQYF. The DNA of the CDR3 is TGTGCCAGCAGCGATGCGGGAGGGCTCACAGATACGCAGTATTTT.

The chain employs TRBV11-2 and TRBJ2-1, with 7 bases that match TRBD1. Germline loops: CDR1 SGHAT, CDR2 FQNNGV. V shed 4 bases and J 3 bases; nucleotides not matched to a gene: 9. This CDR3 contains 16 residues. This CDR3 is CASSSQGIRHYNEQFF. As DNA, the CDR3 is TGTGCCAGCAGCTCACAGGGGATTAGGCACTACAATGAGCAGTTCTTC.

The J gene is TRBJ1-4, the V gene TRBV6-1, with TRBD1 identical over 7 bases. The J segment lost 9 bases and the V segment lost 1 base, leaving 5 bases of the junction unmatched. Germline CDR1 is MNHNS and CDR2 is SASEGT. The CDR3 runs 14 residues. CDR3 in amino acids: CASSEVGRGQKLFF. Written as DNA, the CDR3 is TGTGCCAGCAGTGAAGTTGGGAGGGGGCAAAAACTGTTTTTT.

The CDR3 is CATGDREKLFF. CDR3 nucleotides: TGTGCCACCGGGGACCGGGAAAAACTGTTTTTT. The chain carries TRBV27 and TRBJ1-4; maybe TRBD1 (5 bases). The CDR3 totals 11 residues. V was shortened by 10 bases and J by 8 bases, with 11 bases between the two germline ends. Germline loops: CDR1 MNHEY, CDR2 SMNVEV (reference sequence).

This chain links TRBV5-4 with TRBJ1-3; 9 bases fit TRBD1. The CDR3 has 14 residues. V dropped 4 bases and J dropped 4; count of bases not matched to a gene: 3. CDR1 is SGHNT, CDR2 YYREEE, per germline (reference sequence). In DNA, the CDR3 is TGTGCCAGCAGCCTACAGGGGGCGGGAAACACCATATATTTT. Amino acids: CASSLQGAGNTIYF. The full variable domain, rest sourced from reference TRBV5-4 and TRBJ1-3, is ETGVTQSPTHLIKTRGQQVTLRCSSQSGHNTVSWYQQALGQGPQFIFQYYREEENGRGNFPPRFSGLQFPNYSSELNVNALELDDSALYLCASSLQGAGNTIYFGEGSWLTVV.

The chain carries TRBV18 and TRBJ1-2, with a possible D match to TRBD1 (6 bases). The CDR3 runs 14 residues. Trimming cost V 0 bases and J 8 bases, with 13 bases left between them. Germline V gene sequence: CDR1 KGHSH, CDR2 LQKENI. Written as DNA, the CDR3 is TGTGCCAGCTCACCACCGGTCCGGGGGCAAGGCTACACCTTC. Residues: CASSPPVRGQGYTF.

In the case of this clone: At one end, the junction sequence differs from germline, possibly due to a read error. The chain uses TRBV3-1 (or the pseudogene TRBV3-2) and TRBJ2-1; D gene unclear. The CDR3 is made up of 14 amino acids. In germline, CDR1 is LGHDT, CDR2 YNNKEL (reference sequence). The CDR3 nucleotides read TGTGCCAGCAGCCAAGATGAAGGGTACACTGAGCAGTTCTTC. Its protein product is CASSQDEGYTEQFF.

The chain links TRBV3-1 (or the pseudogene TRBV3-2) to TRBJ1-2, with TRBD1 as a possible D gene (5 bases). Germline CDR1 reads LGHDT; CDR2 reads YNNKEL (reference sequence). The CDR3 length is 13 residues. Trimming took off 2 bases at V and 5 bases at J, with 9 bases between the two ends. The CDR3 protein is CASSQLTEYGYTF. The CDR3 DNA follows: TGTGCCAGCAGCCAACTGACAGAATATGGCTACACCTTC.

The rearrangement uses TRBV24-1 and TRBJ2-1; unclear D gene. The germline V gene has CDR1 KGHDR and CDR2 SFDVKD. The ends were cut back, 5 bases at V and 0 bases at J, with 10 bases in the middle. The CDR3 loop spans 15 amino acids. The CDR3 protein is CATSAAESSYNEQFF. The CDR3 bases are TGTGCCACCAGTGCGGCGGAGAGCTCCTACAATGAGCAGTTCTTC.

This clone is a singleton in its sample. This chain connects TRBV7-9 to TRBJ2-3; a weak D match, TRBD1 (6 bases). The CDR3 loop spans 13 amino acids. The V end was cut by 5 bases, the J end by 9 bases, with 15 bases between. In germline, CDR1 is SEHNR, CDR2 FQNEAQ (reference sequence). CDR3 coding DNA: TGTGCCAGCAGCCGGCAACAGGGTCTCACGCAGTATTTT. Translation gives CASSRQQGLTQYF.

The gene calls are TRBV11-2 and TRBJ1-5; D is perhaps TRBD1 (5 bases). Trimming left V 1 base short and J 1 base short, with 11 bases between. The CDR3 length is 16 residues. In germline, CDR1 is SGHAT, CDR2 FQNNGV. The CDR3 DNA is TGTGCCAGCAGCTTAGTAAACAGGATCAGCAATCAGCCCCAGCATTTT. This codes for CASSLVNRISNQPQHF. Full variable domain (missing parts from reference TRBV11-2 and TRBJ1-5): EAGVAQSPRYKIIEKRQSVAFWCNPISGHATLYWYQQILGQGPKLLIQFQNNGVVDDSQLPKDRFSAERLKGVDSTLKIQPAKLEDSAVYLCASSLVNRISNQPQHFGDGTRLSIL.

This rearrangement joins TRBV5-1 to TRBJ2-5; 10 bases are a match to TRBD2. Germline CDR1 is SGHRS and CDR2 is YFSETQ. V was pared by 0 bases and J by 1 base, with 3 bases of the junction left unmatched. The CDR3 runs to 16 residues. The CDR3 reads CASSLGLAGGQETQYF. The CDR3 DNA sequence: TGCGCCAGCAGCTTGGGACTAGCGGGCGGCCAAGAGACCCAGTACTTC.

The rearrangement uses TRBV11-2 and TRBJ2-7, with D maybe TRBD2 (5 bases). CDR1 is SGHAT, CDR2 FQNNGV, per germline. V lost 4 bases, J lost 7 bases, and 17 bases lay in between. This CDR3 has 14 amino acids. For the CDR3, the DNA is TGTGCCAGCAGCTCCAGGACCGGGGTGGGTGAGCAGTACTTC. Translated, it gives CASSSRTGVGEQYF.

This rearrangement joins TRBV9 to TRBJ2-6; no reliable D call. CDR1 is SGDLS and CDR2 is YYNGEE in the germline V gene. V was pared by 0 bases and J by 4 bases, with 5 bases between. The CDR3 runs to 14 residues. The CDR3 bases are TGTGCCAGCAGCGTAGAGGCGGGGGCCAACGTCCTGACTTTC. Its protein is CASSVEAGANVLTF.

The rearrangement uses TRBV24-1 and TRBJ2-3; the D is unclear. Germline V CDR1 and CDR2: KGHDR, SFDVKD. This CDR3 spans 12 amino acids. Between the trimmed V and J ends, which lost 4 bases and 4 bases, there was a span of 5 bases. The CDR3 nucleotides read TGTGCCACCAGTGACAAGCCAGATACGCAGTATTTT. Its translation: CATSDKPDTQYF.

This chain uses TRBV7-2 with TRBJ1-2; 11 bases agree with TRBD1. The CDR3 runs 15 residues. With 8 bases clipped from V and 4 bases from J, the junction kept 9 bases outside the gene matches. Germline V gene sequence: CDR1 SGHTA, CDR2 FQGNSA. The CDR3 reads CASRQGQGAFYGYTF. In DNA, the CDR3 is TGTGCCAGCCGTCAAGGACAGGGGGCGTTCTATGGCTACACCTTC.

CDR3 DNA sequence: TGTGCCAGTAGTCGGCAGGGGGCTTGGCAGCCCCAGCATTTT. Its translation is CASSRQGAWQPQHF. The chain carries TRBV19 and TRBJ1-5, with TRBD1 identical over 8 bases. Germline CDR1 LNHDA, CDR2 SQIVND (reference sequence). The CDR3 is 14 residues long. V lost 5 bases and J lost 7; bases outside the gene matches: 7.

For the CDR3, the DNA is TGTGCCAGCAGTTTACAAGGGGAGAGGAATTCACCCCTCCACTTT. Encoded protein: CASSLQGERNSPLHF. V is TRBV27 and J is TRBJ1-6; D is possibly TRBD1 (5 bases). This CDR3 comprises 15 residues. V lost 2 bases, J lost 7 bases, and 12 bases lay in between. Germline CDR1 is MNHEY and CDR2 is SMNVEV (reference sequence).

The rearrangement links TRBV18 to TRBJ2-3, with TRBD1 matching 8 bases. The CDR3 length is 15 residues. The germline V gene has CDR1 KGHSH and CDR2 LQKENI. J gave up 1 base and V 3 bases, and 3 bases lay outside the gene matches. The CDR3 DNA reads as TGTGCCAGCTCACCCAGGGGGCGAGGCACAGATACGCAGTATTTT. It codes for CASSPRGRGTDTQYF.

This clone was picked up one time. The genes are TRBV28 and TRBJ2-1, with D possibly TRBD1 on 6 matching bases. The CDR3 spans 14 residues. The V gene lost 6 bases and the J gene lost 6 bases, with 15 bases spanning the gap. Germline lookup yields CDR1 MDHEN and CDR2 SYDVKM. In nucleotides, the CDR3 is TGTGCCAGCAGGGGACACTTGAGGACCAATGAGCAGTTCTTC. Translating it yields CASRGHLRTNEQFF.

This clone came up once. The genes are TRBV7-9 and TRBJ1-2, with a tentative D call TRBD1 (5 bases). CDR1 and CDR2 from the germline V gene are SEHNR and FQNEAQ (reference sequence). CDR3 size: 13 residues. V gave up 5 bases and J gave up 3 bases, with 10 bases separating them. This CDR3 is CASSPSGYYGYTF. The CDR3 DNA follows: TGTGCCAGCAGCCCATCAGGGTACTATGGCTACACCTTC.

CDR3 residues: CASSFLRLAGHNEQFF. CDR3 in DNA: TGTGCCAGCAGTTTTTTGCGGCTAGCGGGGCACAATGAGCAGTTCTTC. J is TRBJ2-1 and V is TRBV27; TRBD2 matches 9 bases. This CDR3 is 16 amino acids long. V lost 3 bases and J lost 5; bases outside the gene matches: 8. Germline V gene sequence: CDR1 MNHEY, CDR2 SMNVEV (reference sequence).

The chain has TRBV15 and TRBJ1-2; D call uncertain. V was clipped by 0 bases and J by 2 bases, with 13 bases between them. CDR1 and CDR2 (germline): LNHNV, YYDKDF (reference sequence). The CDR3 covers 16 residues. CDR3 amino acids: CATSRDRVEVNYGYTF. As DNA, the CDR3 is TGTGCCACCAGCAGAGATCGGGTAGAGGTAAACTATGGCTACACCTTC.

V usage is TRBV14 and J usage is TRBJ2-7, with TRBD1 as a possible D gene (5 bases). The V end lost 4 bases, the J end lost 3 bases, and 13 bases lay between the germline ends. This CDR3 has 14 amino acids. The germline gives CDR1 SGHDN, CDR2 FVKESK. The CDR3 protein is CASSLRQRYYEQYF. DNA of the CDR3: TGTGCCAGCAGCCTCCGACAGAGATACTACGAGCAGTACTTC. Variable domain in full (rest from reference TRBV14 and TRBJ2-7): EAGVTQFPSHSVIEKGQTVTLRCDPISGHDNLYWYRRVMGKEIKFLLHFVKESKQDESGMPNNRFLAERTGGTYSTLKVQPAELEDSGVYFCASSLRQRYYEQYFGPGTRLTVT.